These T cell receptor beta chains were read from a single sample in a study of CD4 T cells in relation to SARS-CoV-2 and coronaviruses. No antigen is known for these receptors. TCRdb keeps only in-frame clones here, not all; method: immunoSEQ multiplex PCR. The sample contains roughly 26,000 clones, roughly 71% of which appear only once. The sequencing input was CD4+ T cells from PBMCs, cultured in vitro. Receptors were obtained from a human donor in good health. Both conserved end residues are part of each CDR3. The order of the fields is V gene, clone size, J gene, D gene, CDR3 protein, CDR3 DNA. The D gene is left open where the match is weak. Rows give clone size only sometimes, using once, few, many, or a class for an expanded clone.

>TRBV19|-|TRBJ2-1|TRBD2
CASSRLAGSREQFF
TGTGCCAGTAGTAGGCTAGCGGGATCGCGGGAGCAGTTCTTC
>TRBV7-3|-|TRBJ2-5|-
CASSLIPRETQYF
TGTGCCAGCAGCTTAATCCCCCGAGAGACCCAGTACTTC
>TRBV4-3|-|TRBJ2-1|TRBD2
CASSQEGGRRGEQFF
TGCGCCAGCAGCCAAGAAGGCGGGAGGCGGGGTGAGCAGTTCTTC
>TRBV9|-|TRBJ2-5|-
CASSAGTKETQYF
TGTGCCAGCAGCGCCGGGACAAAAGAGACCCAGTACTTC
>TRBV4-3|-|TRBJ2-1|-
CASSQDLEGSSYNEQFF
TGCGCCAGCAGCCAAGATCTCGAGGGGAGCTCCTACAATGAGCAGTTCTTC
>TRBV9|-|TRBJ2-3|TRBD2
CASSVETSSDTQYF
TGTGCCAGCAGCGTAGAGACTAGCTCAGATACGCAGTATTTT
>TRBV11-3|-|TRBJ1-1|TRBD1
CASSMGQGNTEAFF
TGTGCCAGCAGCATGGGACAGGGGAACACTGAAGCTTTCTTT
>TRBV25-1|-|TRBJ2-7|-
CASSEVPVEEQYF
TGTGCCAGCAGTGAAGTACCCGTCGAAGAGCAGTACTTC
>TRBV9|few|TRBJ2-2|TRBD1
CASSGPTGVNTGELFF
TGTGCCAGCAGCGGCCCGACAGGGGTGAACACCGGGGAGCTGTTTTTT
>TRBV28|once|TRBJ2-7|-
CASSFSPLEQYF
TGTGCCAGCAGTTTCTCCCCGCTGGAGCAGTACTTC
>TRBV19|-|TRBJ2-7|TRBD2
CASSISLAGDEQYF
TGTGCCAGTAGTATTTCACTAGCGGGAGACGAGCAGTACTTC
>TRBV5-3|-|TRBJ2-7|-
CARSTLDREEGYEQYF
TGTGCCAGAAGCACACTAGACAGGGAGGAGGGCTACGAGCAGTACTTC
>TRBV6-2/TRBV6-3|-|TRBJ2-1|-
CASSDTSYNEQFF
TGTGCCAGCAGTGACACTAGTTACAATGAGCAGTTCTTC
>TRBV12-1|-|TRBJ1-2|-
CASSSRAATVTLRGYTF
TGTGCCAGCAGCTCGAGGGCAGCGACAGTCACCTTGAGGGGCTACACCTTC
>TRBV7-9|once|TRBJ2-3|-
CASSPAGLSGSRTDTQYF
TGTGCCAGCAGCCCCGCGGGGTTATCGGGGTCGAGAACAGATACGCAGTATTTT
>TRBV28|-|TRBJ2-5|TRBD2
CASRGGLGTRDETQYF
TGTGCCAGCAGGGGAGGGCTCGGGACTAGGGACGAGACCCAGTACTTC
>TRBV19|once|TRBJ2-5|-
CASSMKKTANPETQYF
TGTGCCAGTAGTATGAAAAAGACAGCTAACCCAGAGACCCAGTACTTC
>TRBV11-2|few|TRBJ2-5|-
CASRRLAGRQETQYF
TGTGCCAGCAGACGTCTGGCGGGGAGGCAAGAGACCCAGTACTTC
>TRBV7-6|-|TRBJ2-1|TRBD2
CASSPRTRPYNEQFF
TGTGCCAGCAGCCCCCGGACTAGGCCCTACAATGAGCAGTTCTTC
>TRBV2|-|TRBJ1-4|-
CASSETDFNEKLFF
TGTGCCAGCAGTGAGACGGATTTCAATGAAAAACTGTTTTTT
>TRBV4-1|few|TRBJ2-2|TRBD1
CASSRRPGQADTGELFF
TGCGCCAGCAGCCGACGCCCCGGACAGGCGGACACCGGGGAGCTGTTTTTT
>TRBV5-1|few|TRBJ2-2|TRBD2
CASRTGTSVGELFF
TGCGCCAGCAGGACAGGGACTAGCGTGGGGGAGCTGTTTTTT
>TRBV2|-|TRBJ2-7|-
CASSELPQGLIYEQYF
TGTGCCAGCAGTGAATTACCGCAGGGATTGATCTACGAGCAGTACTTC
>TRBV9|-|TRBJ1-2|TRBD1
CASSARQGADYGYTF
TGTGCCAGCAGCGCCCGACAGGGGGCGGATTATGGCTACACCTTC
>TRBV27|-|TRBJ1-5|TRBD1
CASSADRGDQPQHF
TGTGCCAGCAGCGCGGACAGGGGGGATCAGCCCCAGCATTTT
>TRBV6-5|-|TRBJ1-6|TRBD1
CASSFQDRNSPLHF
TGTGCCAGCAGTTTCCAGGACAGGAATTCACCCCTCCACTTT
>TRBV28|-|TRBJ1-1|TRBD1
CASSSGGARTEAFF
TGTGCCAGCAGTTCAGGGGGCGCTAGGACTGAAGCTTTCTTT
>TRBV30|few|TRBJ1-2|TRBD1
CAWGTGNYGYTF
TGTGCCTGGGGGACAGGGAACTATGGCTACACCTTC
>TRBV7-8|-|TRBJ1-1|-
CASSLAFGDTEAFF
TGTGCCAGCAGCTTAGCCTTCGGAGACACTGAAGCTTTCTTT